These 8 T cell receptor beta chains came from one sample sequenced in a study of coeliac disease. Sequencing used immunoSEQ multiplex PCR; TCRdb keeps in-frame clones, though not all of them. The sample consists of about 4,800 clones, roughly 79% of them appearing once. The sequencing input was lamina propria lymphocytes from the gut. These TCRs come from a woman aged 18 to 35 with active celiac disease.

The V call is TRBV7-2, the J call TRBJ2-5, with 7 bases lining up with TRBD2. The germline V gene has CDR1 SGHTA and CDR2 FQGNSA. V shed 1 base and J 5 bases; nucleotides not matched to a gene: 10. The CDR3 is 16 amino acids. The chain's CDR3 is CASSLEEAGGWETQYF. CDR3 DNA sequence: TGTGCCAGCAGCTTAGAGGAAGCCGGGGGGTGGGAGACCCAGTACTTC.

The chain uses TRBV6-1 and TRBJ1-3; no definite D call. V lost 4 bases and J lost 4, with 8 bases in between. The CDR3 has 13 amino acids. Germline V gene sequence: CDR1 MNHNS, CDR2 SASEGT. CDR3 in amino acids: CASSGSRGNTIYF. The CDR3 DNA reads TGTGCCAGCAGTGGATCCCGGGGAAACACCATATATTTT.

The chain uses TRBV4-3 and TRBJ1-4; maybe TRBD1 (6 bases). The CDR3 is made up of 16 amino acids. V shed 0 bases and J shed 3 bases, with 11 bases lying between them. Germline lookup yields CDR1 LGHNA and CDR2 YSLEER. The CDR3 loop reads CASSQDRGLANEKLFF. CDR3 bases: TGCGCCAGCAGCCAAGACAGGGGTTTAGCTAATGAAAAACTGTTTTTT.

The chain couples TRBV5-3 to TRBJ2-7; tentatively, D is TRBD1 (6 bases). TRBV5-3 is filed as an ORF, its function uncertain. The CDR3 is 15 residues long. Trimming stripped 2 bases from V and 4 bases from J, with 16 bases between. The CDR3 reads CARSFVRQGTYEQYF. The CDR3 bases are TGTGCCAGAAGCTTTGTCCGGCAGGGGACGTACGAGCAGTACTTC.

This chain uses TRBV5-1 with TRBJ1-1, with D unresolved. Trimming shortened V by 0 bases and J by 3 bases, and 12 bases separated the two germline ends. Looked up from germline, CDR1 is SGHRS and CDR2 is YFSETQ. The CDR3 contains 15 residues. The CDR3 DNA reads as TGCGCCAGCAGCTTGGGTGGCATACACGACACTGAAGCTTTCTTT. Its translation: CASSLGGIHDTEAFF. Using reference TRBV5-1 and TRBJ1-1 for the parts outside the CDR3, the full variable domain is KAGVTQTPRYLIKTRGQQVTLSCSPISGHRSVSWYQQTPGQGLQFLFEYFSETQRNKGNFPGRFSGRQFSNSRSEMNVSTLELGDSALYLCASSLGGIHDTEAFFGQGTRLTVV.

The genes are TRBV18 and TRBJ2-1; 9 bases map to TRBD1. Unmatched junction bases numbered 10, after V lost 3 bases and J lost 7 bases. The CDR3 is made up of 16 amino acids. CDR1 is KGHSH and CDR2 is LQKENI in the germline V gene. CDR3 sequence reads: CASSPPTGGNKNEQFF. CDR3 coding DNA: TGTGCCAGCTCACCTCCGACAGGGGGGAATAAAAATGAGCAGTTCTTC.

The gene calls are TRBV28 and TRBJ1-2, with D tentatively TRBD1 (6 bases). Per the germline V gene, CDR1 is MDHEN and CDR2 is SYDVKM. Trimming shortened V by 6 bases and J by 8 bases, and 16 bases separated the two germline ends. The CDR3 sequence is 13 residues long. Here the CDR3 DNA reads TGTGCCAGCAGGGGCTTAACAGGGCGAGGCTACACCTTC. Translated, it gives CASRGLTGRGYTF.

The V and J genes are TRBV6-4 and TRBJ2-3; D is uncertain. Trimming pared 0 bases from V and 5 bases from J, leaving 12 bases between. This CDR3 has 15 residues. Per the germline V gene, CDR1 is MRHNA and CDR2 is SNTAGT. The CDR3 nucleotides are TGTGCCAGCAGTGACTCTACGTCCGGTGGAGATACGCAGTATTTT. This translates into CASSDSTSGGDTQYF.